This T cell receptor beta chain was captured in a study of blood T cell repertoires in COVID-19. Study as a whole: T cells, B-cell-depleted T cells, or PBMCs provided the cDNA or gDNA that served as material.

Original processing methods: Estimation of nucleated cell counts relied on the amplification of reference gene primers. This table comes from immunoSEQ multiplex PCR, and its TCRdb copy is limited to in-frame clones, with some not included. The DNA was the basis for D and trimming; V, J and clone size are from that table. The sample records some 320,000 clones, about nine tenths being singletons. Recruits, aged about 18 to 90 years, lived in under 25 US areas. Cohort 3 recovery required two negative PCRs, clearance, or symptom resolution. Sequencing was done on a sample of PBMCs or T cells enriched from blood (not recorded which). The TCR was taken from a man aged 55 to 70 who had recovered from COVID-19.

In DNA, the CDR3 is TGTGCCAGCAGCCCCCCCCTGGCCACCGAGCAGTACTTC. It is translated as CASSPPLATEQYF. The chain carries TRBV7-9 and TRBJ2-7; D not resolved. Trimming removed 5 bases from V and 6 bases from J, with 14 bases in between. The CDR3 contains 13 residues. Germline V gene lookup returns CDR1 SEHNR and CDR2 FQNEAQ (reference sequence).